The sequence of this T cell receptor beta chain was determined in a study of blood T cells in healthy people across ages (dated by TCRdb to between 2015 and 2017). Background on the whole study: In model experiments, template switching captured about one uniquely barcoded TCR beta cDNA molecule for every two T cells. The study measured age-related changes in TCR beta repertoire diversity using deep sequencing normalized with unique cDNA molecular identifiers. The donors were split into four age groups: young (average approximately 16 years), middle-aged (around 40), aged (approximately 60) and long-lived (under 90). Using the same blood draw, the study looked at two additional independent replicas of 1 million unique cDNA reads for two donors, one aged 18 to 30 and the other aged 80 or older. Donors of different ages were randomly distributed across sequencing lanes to avoid experimental bias. The full study reports these points: Estimates of total diversity from one million sequenced T cells were regarded as lower bounds and underestimates. Because donor CMV infection status was unknown, age-related changes in expanded clonotypes were potentially confounded. A strong correlation was found between observed TCR beta diversity and the percentage of naive T cells measured by flow cytometry. As age increased, observed TCR beta diversity per million T cells dropped in a roughly linear way, and a significant reduction was already evident by age around 41. Bulk unsorted PBMC profiling prevented conclusive comparison of naive and antigen-experienced compartments. Compared with the aged group, more naive CD4+ T cells, fewer expanded clones and increased TCR diversity were shown by the long-lived group, suggesting age selection.

Library preparation used 5' RACE. The run used an Illumina HiSeq 2500. A second about 7 to 12 cycle PCR used a sample-barcoded 5' primer and a J-beta primer mix. A unique molecular identifier was introduced onto each TCR beta cDNA molecule by a template-switch 5' adaptor carrying 12 random nucleotides. At least 2.5 million CDR3-containing paired-end reads were obtained from each sample. First-strand cDNA synthesis was performed from all RNA using the Mint cDNA synthesis kit, with priming by a TRBC-specific oligonucleotide. Following uracil-DNA glycosylase treatment, all cDNA underwent a first 18-cycle PCR with the universal primers M1SS and BC2_uni_R. Under the source paper's analysis protocol: For normalization, 1 million high-quality reads were randomly selected from each sample, with every read carrying a distinct molecular identifier. Instead of being binned into consensus sequences, reads with shared molecular identifiers were discarded. MiTCR, set to a Q25 quality threshold and the strictest error-elimination algorithm, was used for CDR3 identification, clonotype clustering and error correction. A nonparametric unseen species model with Euler transformation was used to estimate a lower bound on total TCR beta diversity. In TCRdb, the public reads were trimmed at Q25 with fastp and aligned with MiXCR, with productive beta chains retained. Identical CDR3 protein sequences are pooled into one entry, listed with their most common genes and DNA. These V and J calls rely on TCRdb rather than the paper's analysis. The sample table contains around 990,000 distinct CDR3 sequences; only one count was recorded for less than 45% of them. In total, the top ten clones hold roughly 13% of the sample.

Systemically healthy Caucasian individuals from Russia, some 40 in total and aged roughly 6 to 100 years, were included as donors. Each donor gave ten milliliters of peripheral blood, drawn into EDTA-treated Vacutainer tubes. Ficoll-Paque density-gradient centrifugation was used to isolate PBMCs, with at least 7 million obtained per sample. Total RNA was extracted from PBMCs with Trizol reagent, with at least 5.5 micrograms obtained per sample. The percentages of naive CD45RAhigh/CD27high T cells were determined by flow cytometry on a PBMC aliquot from every donor. For this clonotype: No cognate antigen has been identified for it. Base quality data are lacking; no much larger clone is found one base away.

Measured from the cysteine to the phenylalanine, the CDR3 is 12 residues long. The read is trimmed to its CDR3 DNA, 36 bases read in frame from base 1. CDR1 and CDR2 were assigned from the germline V gene (reference sequence) as DFQATT and SNEGSKA. Deletion took 2 bases off V and 5 bases off J, with a span of 9 bases between the germline ends. The receptor's source is a man younger than 35 in good health. The sample consisted of blood. This chain is built from TRBV20-1 and TRBJ1-1; TRBD1 is perhaps the D gene, given 5 matching bases. The DNA reads TGCAGTGCTAGACCCAGGGCTACTGAAGCTTTCTTT. It translates to CSARPRATEAFF.